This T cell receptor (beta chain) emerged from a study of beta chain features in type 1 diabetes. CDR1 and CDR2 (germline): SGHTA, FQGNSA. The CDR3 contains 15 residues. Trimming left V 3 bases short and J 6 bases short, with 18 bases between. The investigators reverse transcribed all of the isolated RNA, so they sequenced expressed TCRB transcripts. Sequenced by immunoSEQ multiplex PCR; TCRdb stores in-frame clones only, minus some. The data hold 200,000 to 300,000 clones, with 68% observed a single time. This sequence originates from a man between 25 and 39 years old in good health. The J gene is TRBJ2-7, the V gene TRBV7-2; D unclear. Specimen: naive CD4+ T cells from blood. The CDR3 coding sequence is TGTGCCAGCAGCTTGCCCCCGACCCAAGGTCTCGAGCAGTACTTC. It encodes CASSLPPTQGLEQYF.